A selection of T cell receptor beta chains follows, all from one sample in a study of T cell changes during pregnancy in multiple sclerosis. Assay: immunoSEQ multiplex PCR; the TCRdb copy retains only in-frame clones and omits some. This table has about 40,000 clones, about 87% appearing once. This specimen was CD4+ T cells from peripheral blood mononuclear cells, taken before pregnancy. Source of these receptors: a female donor with multiple sclerosis, enrolled in a pregnancy study. Both conserved end residues are part of each CDR3. Fields, in order: J gene, clone size, V gene, D gene, CDR3 protein, CDR3 DNA. D genes are given only for firm matches. Size values are once, few and many counts, or a class for expanded clones, and some rows have none.

J: TRBJ1-6; size: .; V: TRBV5-1; D: .; CDR3: CASSLAASGYSPLHF; DNA: TGCGCCAGCAGCTTGGCCGCGTCAGGGTATTCACCCCTCCACTTT
J: TRBJ1-1; size: .; V: TRBV28; D: .; CDR3: CASPGRGDWNTEAFF; DNA: TGTGCCAGTCCCGGGCGGGGGGATTGGAACACTGAAGCTTTCTTT
J: TRBJ1-1; size: .; V: TRBV7-6; D: .; CDR3: CASSIGQRAEAFF; DNA: TGTGCCAGCAGTATTGGACAGAGGGCTGAAGCTTTCTTT
J: TRBJ1-3; size: medium-sized; V: TRBV7-2; D: .; CDR3: CASSLLGNTIYF; DNA: TGTGCCAGCAGCTTATTAGGAAACACCATATATTTT
J: TRBJ1-5; size: .; V: TRBV28; D: TRBD1; CDR3: CASSYTDRGARPQHF; DNA: TGTGCCAGCAGTTATACGGACAGGGGCGCACGGCCCCAGCATTTT
J: TRBJ2-5; size: .; V: TRBV5-1; D: .; CDR3: CASSLGQAGETQYF; DNA: TGCGCCAGCAGCTTGGGGCAGGCGGGGGAGACCCAGTACTTC
J: TRBJ2-1; size: .; V: TRBV20-1; D: .; CDR3: CSASQRNEQFF; DNA: TGCAGTGCTAGTCAGAGGAATGAGCAGTTCTTC
J: TRBJ1-5; size: .; V: TRBV28; D: .; CDR3: CASSLRQADQPQHF; DNA: TGTGCCAGCAGTCTAAGACAGGCGGATCAGCCCCAGCATTTT
J: TRBJ2-3; size: .; V: TRBV28; D: .; CDR3: CASSSPGTPRGDTQYF; DNA: TGTGCCAGCAGTTCTCCCGGAACGCCCAGAGGGGATACGCAGTATTTT
J: TRBJ2-5; size: .; V: TRBV5-1; D: TRBD2; CDR3: CASSGTGTSLETQYF; DNA: TGCGCCAGCAGCGGGACCGGGACTAGTCTAGAGACCCAGTACTTC
J: TRBJ1-1; size: .; V: TRBV7-9; D: .; CDR3: CASSLGEGHTEAFF; DNA: TGTGCCAGCAGCTTGGGAGAGGGCCACACTGAAGCTTTCTTT
J: TRBJ2-1; size: .; V: TRBV5-1; D: TRBD2; CDR3: CASSLTAGGGVNEQFF; DNA: TGCGCCAGCAGCTTAACAGCGGGGGGCGGTGTTAATGAGCAGTTCTTC
J: TRBJ1-2; size: .; V: TRBV10-3; D: TRBD1; CDR3: CAISPLGGQGYGYTF; DNA: TGTGCCATCAGCCCGCTAGGTGGACAGGGTTATGGCTACACCTTC
J: TRBJ1-2; size: .; V: TRBV7-8; D: .; CDR3: CASSPEVGDYGYTF; DNA: TGTGCCAGCAGCCCTGAGGTGGGTGACTATGGCTACACCTTC
J: TRBJ1-6; size: .; V: TRBV6-6; D: .; CDR3: CASSYLVSYNSPLHF; DNA: TGTGCCAGCAGTTACCTCGTCTCCTATAATTCACCCCTCCACTTT
J: TRBJ2-3; size: .; V: TRBV5-1; D: TRBD2; CDR3: CASSLETSGGYTQYF; DNA: TGCGCCAGCAGCTTGGAGACTAGCGGGGGGTATACGCAGTATTTT
J: TRBJ1-5; size: .; V: TRBV5-5; D: TRBD1; CDR3: CASSAGQWGNQPQHF; DNA: TGTGCCAGCAGCGCGGGACAGTGGGGCAATCAGCCCCAGCATTTT
J: TRBJ2-3; size: .; V: TRBV27; D: .; CDR3: CASSFLRTSTDTQYF; DNA: TGTGCCAGCAGTTTCTTAAGGACTAGCACAGATACGCAGTATTTT
J: TRBJ2-7; size: .; V: TRBV6-5; D: .; CDR3: CASGRGSGGYEQYF; DNA: TGTGCCAGCGGGCGGGGAAGCGGAGGCTACGAGCAGTACTTC
J: TRBJ1-1; size: .; V: TRBV6-5; D: .; CDR3: CASSYQGDTEAFF; DNA: TGTGCCAGCAGTTACCAGGGCGACACTGAAGCTTTCTTT
J: TRBJ1-5; size: .; V: TRBV7-9; D: .; CDR3: CASSLNGDQPQHF; DNA: TGTGCCAGCAGCTTAAACGGGGATCAGCCCCAGCATTTT
J: TRBJ2-2; size: .; V: TRBV11-2; D: TRBD2; CDR3: CASSWTSGVIGELFF; DNA: TGTGCCAGCAGCTGGACTAGCGGGGTTATTGGGGAGCTGTTTTTT
J: TRBJ1-1; size: once; V: TRBV28; D: .; CDR3: CASSLTLMNTEAFF; DNA: TGTGCCAGCAGTTTAACTTTGATGAACACTGAAGCTTTCTTT
J: TRBJ2-7; size: .; V: TRBV6-6; D: .; CDR3: CASGEDLPSYEQYF; DNA: TGTGCCAGCGGGGAGGACTTACCGTCCTACGAGCAGTACTTC
J: TRBJ1-2; size: .; V: TRBV19; D: TRBD1; CDR3: CASSSRDRGNYGYTF; DNA: TGTGCCAGTAGTTCCCGGGACAGGGGTAACTATGGCTACACCTTC
J: TRBJ2-7; size: .; V: TRBV18; D: .; CDR3: CASSFSGAGHPGEQYF; DNA: TGTGCCAGCTCATTCAGTGGGGCCGGTCACCCGGGCGAGCAGTACTTC
J: TRBJ1-1; size: .; V: TRBV7-8; D: .; CDR3: CASSLDEENTEAFF; DNA: TGTGCCAGCAGCTTAGATGAGGAGAACACTGAAGCTTTCTTT
J: TRBJ1-1; size: .; V: TRBV6-5; D: .; CDR3: CASSFSGRDTEAFF; DNA: TGTGCCAGCAGTTTTTCGGGAAGGGACACTGAAGCTTTCTTT
J: TRBJ2-1; size: .; V: TRBV2; D: .; CDR3: CASSAFIEQFF; DNA: TGTGCCAGCAGTGCCTTTATCGAGCAGTTCTTC
J: TRBJ2-5; size: .; V: TRBV29-1; D: TRBD1; CDR3: CSVDLRWTGVKETQYF; DNA: TGCAGCGTTGATTTGAGGTGGACAGGGGTTAAAGAGACCCAGTACTTC
J: TRBJ1-5; size: .; V: TRBV6-5; D: .; CDR3: CASRSRDKGQPQHF; DNA: TGTGCCAGCAGGTCCCGGGACAAGGGGCAGCCCCAGCATTTT
J: TRBJ1-3; size: .; V: TRBV28; D: TRBD1; CDR3: CASSRQGALGTIYF; DNA: TGTGCCAGCAGTCGACAGGGGGCATTAGGGACCATATATTTT
J: TRBJ1-4; size: .; V: TRBV27; D: .; CDR3: CASRETQLSEKLFF; DNA: TGTGCCAGCCGCGAGACACAGTTAAGTGAAAAACTGTTTTTT
J: TRBJ1-4; size: .; V: TRBV19; D: .; CDR3: CASSISAEGKLFF; DNA: TGTGCCAGTAGTATATCCGCCGAGGGAAAACTGTTTTTT
J: TRBJ2-1; size: .; V: TRBV4-3; D: .; CDR3: CASSQEDTYNEQFF; DNA: TGCGCCAGCAGCCAAGAGGACACCTACAATGAGCAGTTCTTC
J: TRBJ2-2; size: .; V: TRBV9; D: .; CDR3: CASSVRGGLNTGELFF; DNA: TGTGCCAGCAGCGTAAGGGGAGGCTTAAACACCGGGGAGCTGTTTTTT
J: TRBJ2-3; size: .; V: TRBV5-1; D: .; CDR3: CASSMQGGIGDTQYF; DNA: TGCGCCAGCAGCATGCAGGGCGGTATAGGGGATACGCAGTATTTT
J: TRBJ2-1; size: .; V: TRBV29-1; D: TRBD1; CDR3: CSVRGGTGVDEQFF; DNA: TGCAGCGTCCGGGGCGGGACAGGGGTCGATGAGCAGTTCTTC
J: TRBJ1-2; size: .; V: TRBV4-3; D: .; CDR3: CASSPGLFVEGYTF; DNA: TGCGCCAGCAGCCCGGGACTATTCGTCGAGGGCTACACCTTC
J: TRBJ1-1; size: .; V: TRBV14; D: TRBD1; CDR3: CASSQERTGGWGTEAFF; DNA: TGTGCCAGCAGCCAAGAAAGGACAGGGGGCTGGGGCACTGAAGCTTTCTTT
J: TRBJ1-2; size: .; V: TRBV5-6; D: .; CDR3: CASSPGNYMARTF; DNA: TGTGCCAGCAGCCCCGGGAACTATATGGCTAGAACCTTC
J: TRBJ2-1; size: .; V: TRBV5-1; D: .; CDR3: CASSLARNNPHEQFF; DNA: TGCGCCAGCAGCTTGGCTCGAAACAATCCACATGAGCAGTTCTTC